This TCR beta chain comes out of a study of blood T cell repertoires in COVID-19. Looking at the study overall: Sites in the United States, Italy and Spain provided acute and convalescent COVID-19 samples. Nucleic acid was either cDNA or gDNA, and it came from T cells, B-cell-depleted T cells, or PBMCs.

This clone came up a few times. J lost 4 bases, V lost 5 bases, and 4 bases had no gene match. Per germline, CDR1 PRHDT and CDR2 FYEKMQ (reference sequence). The CDR3 is 15 amino acids. Per the authors' pipeline: Amplification of reference gene primers was used by the study to estimate nucleated cell counts. Profiling relied on immunoSEQ multiplex PCR, and the TCRdb table lists in-frame clones only, not all of them. That table supplies the V and J calls and clone size; D and trimming were determined from the DNA. Here the sample spans about 56,000 clones, 88% being singletons. V usage is TRBV13 and J usage is TRBJ1-3; 11 bases fit TRBD1. Sequencing was performed on peripheral blood. The TCR was taken from a man aged 45-60 years with active COVID-19. CDR3 sequence: CASSLRTGGGNTIYF. Written as DNA, the CDR3 is TGTGCCAGCAGCCTAAGGACAGGGGGCGGAAACACCATATATTTT.